This entry lists 8 T cell receptor beta chains sequenced from one sample in a study of blood T cell repertoires in COVID-19. Sequencing was performed with immunoSEQ multiplex PCR; in TCRdb, only in-frame clones are kept and a portion is missing. The sample yields more than 300,000 clones, more than 75% seen once. The sequencing input was peripheral blood. The receptors shown here come from a woman in her fifties or sixties with COVID-19, enrolled during active disease.

This sequence joins TRBV18 and TRBJ2-7; D is unresolved. CDR3 length: 14 residues. V lost 6 bases to trimming and J lost 0 bases, with 12 bases between them. CDR1 is KGHSH and CDR2 is LQKENI in the germline V gene. The CDR3 sequence: CASSLIRSSYEQYF. The CDR3 bases are TGTGCCAGCTCCCTCATCCGGAGCTCCTACGAGCAGTACTTC. The full variable domain, in which reference TRBV18 and TRBJ2-7 provide the parts outside the CDR3, is NAGVMQNPRHLVRRRGQEARLRCSPMKGHSHVYWYRQLPEEGLKFMVYLQKENIIDESGMPKERFSAEFPKEGPSILRIQQVVRGDSAAYFCASSLIRSSYEQYFGPGTRLTVT.

The chain uses TRBV27 and TRBJ2-2; 7 nucleotides line up with TRBD2. This CDR3 spans 13 amino acids. The trim removed 3 bases at V and 7 bases at J, leaving 2 bases unmatched. CDR1 is MNHEY, CDR2 SMNVEV, per germline (reference sequence). CDR3 nucleotide sequence: TGTGCCAGCAGTTTGGGCGGGGGCGGGGAGCTGTTTTTT. It translates to CASSLGGGGELFF.

The rearrangement links TRBV6-2 or TRBV6-3 to TRBJ2-1; the match to TRBD2 covers 14 bases. Germline trimming cut 7 bases from V and 4 bases from J; bases unmatched to any gene: 12. Looked up from germline, CDR1 is MNHEY and CDR2 is SVGEGT. This CDR3 is built from 18 residues. CDR3: CASNPPRLAGGGYNEQFF. For the CDR3, the DNA is TGTGCCAGCAACCCCCCCCGACTAGCGGGAGGGGGATACAATGAGCAGTTCTTC.

V gene TRBV12-3 or TRBV12-4 combines with J gene TRBJ1-1, with 10 bases identical to TRBD1. Trimming removed 6 bases from V and 5 bases from J; junction bases left unmatched: 3. This CDR3 is 13 amino acids long. DNA of the CDR3: TGTGCCAGCAGCGGGACAGGGGAGACTGAAGCTTTCTTT. Translation: CASSGTGETEAFF.

The table lists this clone with a count of one. The V gene is TRBV27, the J gene TRBJ1-1; D gene ambiguous. The CDR3 totals 14 residues. Germline V gene data show CDR1 as MNHEY and CDR2 as SMNVEV (reference sequence). The V gene lost 4 bases and the J gene lost 0 bases, with 9 bases spanning the gap. The CDR3 spells CASSSGFMNTEAFF. The DNA for the CDR3 is TGTGCCAGCAGTTCGGGGTTCATGAACACTGAAGCTTTCTTT.

The chain carries TRBV7-9 and TRBJ2-1, with D possibly matching TRBD2 (5 bases). CDR3 size: 16 residues. Per germline, CDR1 SEHNR and CDR2 FQNEAQ (reference sequence). Trimming removed 5 bases at V and 2 bases at J, with 16 bases between. As DNA, the CDR3 is TGTGCCAGCAGCCACGCATTAGCGCCAGCCTACAATGAGCAGTTCTTC. It yields the protein CASSHALAPAYNEQFF.

The chain has TRBV5-1 and TRBJ2-1; D is unresolved. The CDR3 loop spans 12 amino acids. V was trimmed by 0 bases and J by 9 bases, leaving 7 bases between them. The germline V gene has CDR1 SGHRS and CDR2 YFSETQ. The DNA of the CDR3 is TGCGCCAGCAGCTTGGCCCTCGGTGAGCAGTTCTTC. Amino acid sequence: CASSLALGEQFF.

The chain carries TRBV11-3 and TRBJ2-7; D gene uncertain. This CDR3 is built from 14 residues. V dropped 3 bases and J dropped 0 bases, with 9 bases sitting between them. Germline CDR1 SGHNT, CDR2 YENEEA. The CDR3 loop is CASSLPGPSYEQYF. The CDR3 DNA sequence: TGTGCCAGCAGCTTGCCGGGTCCCTCCTACGAGCAGTACTTC. Variable domain in full (rest from reference TRBV11-3 and TRBJ2-7): EAGVVQSPRYKIIEKKQPVAFWCNPISGHNTLYWYLQNLGQGPELLIRYENEEAVDDSQLPKDRFSAERLKGVDSTLKIQPAELGDSAVYLCASSLPGPSYEQYFGPGTRLTVT.